The entry that follows covers one TCR beta chain sequence. What it recognizes is unknown. The data are from a study of vaccination and CD4 T cells after COVID-19. Study results and caveats: The study found that a median about 85% of reactive clones in convalescent patients appeared only post-vaccination. When vaccine-specific clones from convalescent patients were examined, 304 of 307 were spike mono-reactive.

Trimming shortened V by 11 bases and J by 5 bases, and 10 bases separated the two germline ends. This CDR3 comprises 11 residues. The V gene's germline CDR1 is LNHDA and CDR2 SQIVND (reference sequence). In TCRdb, the PCR reads were re-called with MiXCR into one record per CDR3 protein. Of tens of thousands of distinct CDR3 sequences listed, 50% to 70% are singletons. The source of this sequence is a human donor who had recovered from COVID-19. The chain links TRBV19 to TRBJ1-3, with D hard to call. The sequencing used CD4+ T cells from blood, collected before SARS-CoV-2 vaccination. The CDR3 DNA is TGTGCCGCTGGGGATCGAAACACCATATATTTT. Amino acid sequence: CAAGDRNTIYF.